The 32 T cell receptor beta chains presented below share a single source sample, sequenced in a study of shared clonotypes between healthy human individuals. Only in-frame clones appear in the TCRdb table, and some are missing; sequencing was by immunoSEQ multiplex PCR. Of over a million clones in the sample, about 76% are singletons; the top ten hold 1.4%. The sample taken for sequencing was memory CD4+ T cells sorted from blood. Documented subset: CD45RA-negative fraction. These receptors originate from a man aged 18-30 years in good health.

This chain links TRBV6-5 with TRBJ1-5; D gene unclear. Germline loops: CDR1 MNHEY, CDR2 SVGAGI. The CDR3 is 15 residues long. Trimming removed 0 bases at V and 4 bases at J, with 10 bases between. The CDR3 sequence: CASSYSIGFNQPQHF. CDR3 coding DNA: TGTGCCAGCAGTTACTCGATAGGTTTTAATCAGCCCCAGCATTTT.

In regard to this clone: Distinct nucleotide sequences in the sample also encode this CDR3. The chain employs TRBV28 and TRBJ2-7, with TRBD1 identical over 10 bases. Germline CDR1 reads MDHEN; CDR2 reads SYDVKM. Trimming removed 2 bases from V and 2 bases from J; junction bases left unmatched: 0. This CDR3 is 14 amino acids long. CDR3 residues: CASSLGQGAYEQYF. The DNA for the CDR3 is TGTGCCAGCAGTTTAGGACAGGGGGCCTACGAGCAGTACTTC.

The rearrangement joins TRBV28 to TRBJ2-2, with 12 nucleotides matching TRBD2. This CDR3 comprises 16 residues. Losses at the gene ends were 8 bases for V and 0 bases for J; bases not matched to a gene: 4. Germline V lookup: CDR1 MDHEN, CDR2 SYDVKM. CDR3 protein: CASSSGGAANTGELFF. The CDR3 DNA reads TGTGCCAGCTCTAGCGGGGGGGCCGCGAACACCGGGGAGCTGTTTTTT.

Regarding this clone: Different DNA sequences within this sample yield the same CDR3. This rearrangement joins TRBV9 to TRBJ2-3, with 7 bases identical to TRBD2. The CDR3 sequence is 15 residues long. Per the germline V gene, CDR1 is SGDLS and CDR2 is YYNGEE. Unmatched junction bases numbered 1, after V lost 0 bases and J lost 0 bases. The CDR3 DNA is TGTGCCAGCAGCGTAGGGACTAGTAGCACAGATACGCAGTATTTT. Translation gives CASSVGTSSTDTQYF.

Notes on this clone: The same CDR3 is also encoded by other DNA sequences in this sample. CDR3 coding DNA: TGCGCCAGCAGCTTGGGCGGGGGTACTAATGAAAAACTGTTTTTT. This encodes CASSLGGGTNEKLFF. The chain couples TRBV5-1 to TRBJ1-4; D is perhaps TRBD1 (5 bases). Germline lookup yields CDR1 SGHRS and CDR2 YFSETQ. The CDR3 spans 15 residues. Trimming cost V 0 bases and J 2 bases, with 8 bases left between them.

This chain uses TRBV5-4 with TRBJ2-7; D tentatively reads TRBD1 or TRBD2 (5 bases each). V lost 1 base and J lost 6, with 20 bases in between. The germline gives CDR1 SGHNT, CDR2 YYREEE (reference sequence). The CDR3 extends over 16 amino acids. CDR3 in DNA: TGTGCCAGCAGCTTGTCACGGGGTAGGGGTTCTACCGAGCAGTACTTC. This encodes CASSLSRGRGSTEQYF.

As to this clone: This same CDR3 is encoded by further DNA sequences in the sample. The gene calls are TRBV5-1 and TRBJ1-1; D call uncertain. Germline CDR1 reads SGHRS; CDR2 reads YFSETQ. There are 11 residues in the CDR3. Between the trimmed V and J ends, which lost 6 bases and 2 bases, there was a span of 5 bases. CDR3 DNA: TGCGCCAGCACCTCAAACACTGAAGCTTTCTTT. This codes for CASTSNTEAFF.

The CDR3: CASTQGWTEAFF. The CDR3 bases are TGTGCCAGTACACAGGGATGGACTGAAGCTTTCTTT. V is TRBV6-1 and J is TRBJ1-1, with D tentatively TRBD1 (6 bases). The CDR3 is 12 amino acids. CDR1 is MNHNS, CDR2 SASEGT, per germline. Trimming stripped 9 bases from V and 5 bases from J, with 13 bases between.

The V call is TRBV28, the J call TRBJ2-7, with 7 positions matching TRBD1. The CDR3 loop spans 15 amino acids. CDR1 and CDR2 (germline): MDHEN, SYDVKM. V trimming: 6 bases; J trimming: 0 bases; junction bases outside the gene matches: 8. CDR3 bases: TGTGCCAGCAGCCCAAGGACAGGCTACTCCTACGAGCAGTACTTC. Translated, it gives CASSPRTGYSYEQYF. The full variable domain, in which reference TRBV28 and TRBJ2-7 provide the parts outside the CDR3, is DVKVTQSSRYLVKRTGEKVFLECVQDMDHENMFWYRQDPGLGLRLIYFSYDVKMKEKGDIPEGYSVSREKKERFSLILESASTNQTSMYLCASSPRTGYSYEQYFGPGTRLTVT.

This chain uses TRBV28 with TRBJ2-7; D possibly corresponds to TRBD2 (5 bases). The V gene's germline CDR1 is MDHEN and CDR2 SYDVKM. This CDR3 comprises 12 residues. Trimming took 5 bases from V and 7 from J, leaving 12 bases between them. The CDR3 coding sequence is TGTGCCAGCAGTGGACGTAGGAGGGAGCAGTACTTC. Protein: CASSGRRREQYF.

The chain uses TRBV5-6 and TRBJ2-2, with D perhaps given as TRBD1 or TRBD2 (5 bases each). The CDR3 spans 14 residues. V was pared by 3 bases and J by 2 bases, with 8 bases between. CDR1 is SGHDT and CDR2 is YYEEEE in the germline V gene. In DNA, the CDR3 is TGTGCCAGCAGCTCGGGACCCAACACCGGGGAGCTGTTTTTT. It is translated as CASSSGPNTGELFF.

J is TRBJ1-1 and V is TRBV7-9; maybe TRBD1 (6 bases). The CDR3 consists of 13 residues. V lost 0 bases and J lost 6, with 8 bases in between. Germline CDR1 SEHNR, CDR2 FQNEAQ (reference sequence). CDR3 DNA sequence: TGTGCCAGCAGCTTAGCGGGGGGCCCTGAAGCTTTCTTT. Translating gives CASSLAGGPEAFF.

This clone was detected once. The chain employs TRBV7-2 and TRBJ2-1; D is perhaps TRBD2 (5 bases). V was shortened by 3 bases and J by 5 bases, with 17 bases between the two germline ends. The germline V gene has CDR1 SGHTA and CDR2 FQGNSA. CDR3 length equals 16 residues. CDR3 sequence reads: CASSFRWSGTHNEQFF. The CDR3 nucleotides read TGTGCCAGCAGCTTTCGGTGGTCGGGAACTCACAATGAGCAGTTCTTC.

The CDR3 DNA follows: TGCGCCAGCAGCCAGGATGGTCAGGGAGCAACTAATGAAAAACTGTTTTTT. Its protein product is CASSQDGQGATNEKLFF. This chain connects TRBV4-1 to TRBJ1-4, with D possibly TRBD1 on 5 matching bases. This CDR3 comprises 17 residues. Looked up from germline, CDR1 is MGHRA and CDR2 is YSYEKL. The V gene lost 3 bases and the J gene lost 0 bases, with 14 bases spanning the gap.

The chain links TRBV5-5 to TRBJ1-2; 7 bases fit TRBD1. This CDR3 is built from 15 residues. The germline V gene encodes CDR1 SGHKS and CDR2 YYEKEE (reference sequence). V lost 0 bases to trimming and J lost 5 bases; unmatched junction nucleotides: 7. CDR3 sequence reads: CASSLAQTGLYGYTF. The DNA for the CDR3 is TGTGCCAGCAGCTTGGCGCAGACAGGGCTTTATGGCTACACCTTC.

The CDR3 protein is CASSPITGGLNEQFF. The CDR3, as DNA: TGTGCCAGCAGCCCAATCACAGGGGGCCTCAATGAGCAGTTCTTC. The chain employs TRBV9 and TRBJ2-1, with TRBD1 matching over 9 bases. V lost 4 bases to trimming and J lost 6 bases; unmatched junction nucleotides: 8. Germline CDR1 reads SGDLS; CDR2 reads YYNGEE. This CDR3 has 15 amino acids.

This chain joins TRBV11-2 and TRBJ2-3, with D hard to call. Germline-derived CDR1 and CDR2 are SGHAT and FQNNGV. V lost 2 bases and J 4 bases, leaving 10 bases between the germline ends. The CDR3 is 14 residues long. The chain's CDR3 is CASSLLGPSDTQYF. The CDR3 DNA reads TGTGCCAGCAGCTTATTAGGCCCATCAGATACGCAGTATTTT.

The chain couples TRBV30 to TRBJ1-2; 9 bases match TRBD1. V dropped 2 bases and J dropped 2; count of bases not matched to a gene: 9. The CDR3 sequence is 16 residues long. The germline CDR1 and CDR2 sequences are GTSNPN and SVGIG (reference sequence). The CDR3 region is CAWSLYPGTGNYGYTF. The CDR3 nucleotides are TGTGCCTGGAGTCTTTATCCCGGGACAGGGAACTATGGCTACACCTTC.

This chain joins TRBV4-2 and TRBJ2-2; D is uncertain. Germline V gene lookup returns CDR1 LGHNA and CDR2 YNFKEQ. V lost 0 bases and J lost 4, with 9 bases in between. This CDR3 has 15 residues. In DNA, the CDR3 is TGTGCCAGCAGCCAAGAAGCGACTGTCACCGGGGAGCTGTTTTTT. Translated, it gives CASSQEATVTGELFF.

V usage is TRBV28 and J usage is TRBJ2-1; D could derive from TRBD1 or TRBD2 (6 bases each). This CDR3 has 13 amino acids. Germline V gives CDR1 MDHEN, CDR2 SYDVKM. V was trimmed by 5 bases and J by 8 bases, leaving 13 bases between them. CDR3 DNA sequence: TGTGCCAGCAGTGGAGTCGGGGGCCATGAGCAGTTCTTC. Translation: CASSGVGGHEQFF.

The chain recombines TRBV6-1 with TRBJ2-5; TRBD1 agrees at 12 bases. The CDR3 covers 18 residues. V lost 2 bases and J lost 3; bases outside the gene matches: 10. The germline gives CDR1 MNHNS, CDR2 SASEGT. In nucleotides, the CDR3 is TGTGCCAGCAGTGAACGGGGGACAGGGGGCCGGTTAGAAGAGACCCAGTACTTC. This codes for CASSERGTGGRLEETQYF.

Points on this clone: A much larger clonotype is one base distant, so this may be a read error. The rearrangement joins TRBV25-1 to TRBJ1-5; a possible D gene is TRBD1 (6 bases). The CDR3 extends over 12 amino acids. Germline V lookup: CDR1 MGHDK, CDR2 SYGVNS. The V end lost 6 bases, the J end lost 4 bases, and 7 bases lay between the germline ends. The CDR3 bases are TGTGCCAGCAGACAGGGAAATCAGCCCCAGCATTTT. This sequence encodes CASRQGNQPQHF. Full variable domain (remainder filled in from reference TRBV25-1 and TRBJ1-5): EADIYQTPRYLVIGTGKKITLECSQTMGHDKMYWYQQDPGMELHLIHYSYGVNSTEKGDLSSESTVSRIRTEHFPLTLESARPSHTSQYLCASRQGNQPQHFGDGTRLSIL.

The rearrangement links TRBV18 to TRBJ1-1, with 8 nucleotides matching TRBD1. From germline, CDR1 is KGHSH and CDR2 LQKENI. There are 13 residues in the CDR3. Trimming removed 6 bases from V and 5 bases from J; junction bases left unmatched: 5. CDR3 amino acids: CASSEQGATEAFF. In DNA, the CDR3 is TGTGCCAGCTCCGAGCAGGGGGCGACTGAAGCTTTCTTT. Drawing the rest from reference TRBV18 and TRBJ1-1, the complete variable domain is NAGVMQNPRHLVRRRGQEARLRCSPMKGHSHVYWYRQLPEEGLKFMVYLQKENIIDESGMPKERFSAEFPKEGPSILRIQQVVRGDSAAYFCASSEQGATEAFFGQGTRLTVV.

The chain employs TRBV20-1 and TRBJ2-5; tentatively, D is TRBD1 or TRBD2 (6 bases each). The V gene's germline CDR1 is DFQATT and CDR2 SNEGSKA (reference sequence). The ends were cut back, 3 bases at V and 9 bases at J, with 11 bases in the middle. This CDR3 spans 11 amino acids. The DNA of the CDR3 is TGCAGTGCTAGGTGGGGGGCTCCCCAGTACTTC. This translates into CSARWGAPQYF.

The chain employs TRBV19 and TRBJ2-7; D could derive from TRBD1 or TRBD2 (5 bases each). V shed 4 bases and J shed 2 bases, with 18 bases lying between them. The CDR3 is 16 residues long. Germline lookup yields CDR1 LNHDA and CDR2 SQIVND (reference sequence). CDR3 nucleotides: TGTGCCAGTAGTACCGTCTACCCGGGGCAGCCCTACGAGCAGTACTTC. As protein: CASSTVYPGQPYEQYF.

This clone showed up just a few times. This chain links TRBV7-6 with TRBJ2-7; no firm D call. Germline assignment: CDR1 SGHVS and CDR2 FNYEAQ. CDR3 size: 12 residues. The V gene lost 1 base and the J gene lost 3 bases, with 4 bases spanning the gap. DNA for the CDR3: TGTGCCAGCAGCTTAGATGACTACGAGCAGTACTTC. It codes for CASSLDDYEQYF.

The genes are TRBV30 and TRBJ2-4; the D is unclear. Germline loops: CDR1 GTSNPN, CDR2 SVGIG (reference sequence). Trimming removed 0 bases from V and 8 bases from J, with 5 bases in between. This CDR3 is built from 11 residues. CDR3 region: CAWSVVDIQYF. CDR3 in DNA: TGTGCCTGGAGTGTAGTGGACATTCAGTACTTC.

There are a few counts of this clone. V is TRBV4-1 and J is TRBJ2-6; 13 positions agree with TRBD2. J lost 2 bases, V lost 11 bases, and 6 bases had no gene match. The CDR3 is 16 amino acids. Germline-derived CDR1 and CDR2 are MGHRA and YSYEKL. The CDR3: CAGGTSGAPGANVLTF. The CDR3 DNA follows: TGCGCCGGCGGGACTAGCGGGGCCCCTGGGGCCAACGTCCTGACTTTC.

This chain uses TRBV30 with TRBJ2-5, with 9 positions matching TRBD1. Germline CDR1 is GTSNPN and CDR2 is SVGIG (reference sequence). This CDR3 spans 16 amino acids. V shed 0 bases, J shed 1 base, and the junction held 6 bases outside the gene matches. CDR3 residues: CAWSVGQGRAQETQYF. The CDR3 DNA sequence: TGTGCCTGGAGTGTAGGACAGGGGAGGGCCCAAGAGACCCAGTACTTC.

This clone was seen ten or more times. At the DNA level, this CDR3 is encoded by other sequences in the same sample as well. The rearrangement links TRBV7-2 to TRBJ2-2; 15 bases are shared with TRBD2. Germline V CDR1 and CDR2: SGHTA, FQGNSA. This CDR3 comprises 16 residues. V was pared by 5 bases and J by 7 bases, with 5 bases of the junction left unmatched. DNA for the CDR3: TGTGCCAGCAGCCCCGGACTAGCGGGAGGGTTCGGGGAGCTGTTTTTT. Its translation is CASSPGLAGGFGELFF.

Regarding this clone: Other nucleotide sequences in the sample specify the same CDR3. The chain carries TRBV5-1 and TRBJ2-3, with 8 bases matching TRBD1. The CDR3 contains 15 residues. V lost 3 bases and J lost 1; bases outside the gene matches: 4. Germline CDR1 SGHRS, CDR2 YFSETQ. CDR3 sequence reads: CASSSQGVGTDTQYF. The CDR3 DNA follows: TGCGCCAGCAGCTCACAGGGGGTCGGCACAGATACGCAGTATTTT.

This clone turned up a few times. This specimen includes other DNA sequences encoding the same CDR3. This chain uses TRBV5-1 with TRBJ2-1; 14 bases line up with TRBD2. The length of the CDR3 is 17 residues. Germline V CDR1 and CDR2: SGHRS, YFSETQ. The V gene end was trimmed by 0 bases and the J gene end by 5 bases; junction bases not matched to a gene: 4. CDR3 sequence reads: CASSLAPGLAGDNEQFF. CDR3 coding DNA: TGCGCCAGCAGCTTGGCCCCGGGACTAGCGGGGGACAATGAGCAGTTCTTC.